This T cell receptor beta chain comes out of a study of beta chain features in type 1 diabetes. This clone was found a few times. What it binds is unknown. This specimen includes other DNA sequences encoding the same CDR3. Whole-study findings and limits: People with Type 1 diabetes carried modestly yet significantly shorter TCRB CDR3s in all four CD4+ subsets.

Reverse transcription of all isolated RNA meant that expressed TCRB transcripts were sequenced. Data came from immunoSEQ multiplex PCR; TCRdb stores just in-frame clones and leaves some out. The table records 130,000 or so clones, 9% of them present only once. Germline V CDR1 and CDR2: SGHTA, FQGNSA. J was trimmed by 3 bases and V by 2 bases; bases with no gene match: 4. The CDR3 sequence is 15 residues long. The sequenced material came from central memory CD4+ T cells from blood. The origin of this receptor is a young man with type 1 diabetes. The chain links TRBV7-2 to TRBJ2-1, with 7 bases aligning to TRBD1. The CDR3 nucleotides read TGTGCCAGCAGCTTAACGTCAGGGGGCTACAATGAGCAGTTCTTC. Protein product: CASSLTSGGYNEQFF.